This is a list of T cell receptor beta chains from one sample in a study of OX40 agonist ivuxolimab in advanced cancers. Clones were read by immunoSEQ multiplex PCR, and TCRdb kept only the in-frame ones, dropping some. In the table there are around 46,000 clones, 82% of which are singletons. The sample consisted of CD4+ or CD8+ T cells sorted from blood, taken in a trial of the OX40 agonist ivuxolimab. The receptors here all came from an adult with an advanced solid tumor such as melanoma, head and neck, liver or kidney cancer. Both conserved end residues are part of each CDR3. The D gene is left open where the match is weak. Clone size is not always given. Where it is, it says once, few, many or a class for expanded clones.

D	size	J	V	DNA	CDR3
.	few	TRBJ2-7	TRBV6-5	TGTGCCAGCAGCCCAATCAACATAGCCTCCTACGAGCAGTACTTC	CASSPINIASYEQYF
.	.	TRBJ2-3	TRBV2	TGTGCCAGCAGTGTGGAGAGGAGCACAGATACGCAGTATTTT	CASSVERSTDTQYF
TRBD1	.	TRBJ1-4	TRBV27	TGTGCCAGCATCACTGGACAGGGGACGACAAGGGTCCCGCTACTTCTTAATGAAAAACTGTTTTTT	CASITGQGTTRVPLLLNEKLFF
.	.	TRBJ2-7	TRBV5-5	TGTGCCAGCAGCTGGGGACGGGAGACCTACGAGCAGTACTTC	CASSWGRETYEQYF
.	.	TRBJ1-1	TRBV11-2	TGTGCCAGCAGCCGAGGGACGGTGAACACTGAAGCTTTCTTT	CASSRGTVNTEAFF
.	.	TRBJ2-4	TRBV6-1	TGTGCCAGCAGGGTCCCCAGCGGGGCCAAAAACATTCAGTACTTC	CASRVPSGAKNIQYF
.	.	TRBJ1-6	TRBV5-5	TGTGCCAGCAGGCCGGGCGGAACAGGGCCGAGCTCCTATAATTCACCCCTCCACTTT	CASRPGGTGPSSYNSPLHF
.	.	TRBJ1-1	TRBV30	TGTGCCTGGAGTGTAAGTAGGGGGGGCACTGAAGCTTTCTTT	CAWSVSRGGTEAFF
TRBD2	few	TRBJ2-7	TRBV6-5	TGTGCCAGCAGTGGCATCGGGGGGGCCCACGAGCAGTACTTC	CASSGIGGAHEQYF
.	.	TRBJ1-3	TRBV6-6	TGTGCCAGCAGCGCCTTCGAGAGTGGAAACACCATATATTTT	CASSAFESGNTIYF
TRBD2	.	TRBJ2-1	TRBV2	TGTGCCAGGGGACTAGCGGCTTACAATGAGCAGTTCTTC	CARGLAAYNEQFF
TRBD2	.	TRBJ2-2	TRBV5-4	TGTGCCAGCACCTCGCGGCGGGGGTCGGGCACCGGGGAGCTGTTTTTT	CASTSRRGSGTGELFF
TRBD2	.	TRBJ2-3	TRBV19	TGTGCCAGTAGTATTAGAGGACTAGCCTTCACAGATACGCAGTATTTT	CASSIRGLAFTDTQYF
TRBD2	.	TRBJ2-1	TRBV5-1	TGCGCCAGCAGCTTGGACACTAGCGGGGGCCCAAGCTCCTACAATGAGCAGTTCTTC	CASSLDTSGGPSSYNEQFF
.	.	TRBJ1-5	TRBV30	TGTGCCTGGAGTGTGGCACAAAATCAGCCCCAGCATTTT	CAWSVAQNQPQHF
.	.	TRBJ1-4	TRBV28	TGTGCCAGCAGCGCAGAGACTACCCTTGAAAAACTGTTTTTT	CASSAETTLEKLFF
.	.	TRBJ1-1	TRBV6-5	TGTGCCAGCAGTTCCGGGACCCCCCGCCTTGAAGCTTTCTTT	CASSSGTPRLEAFF
.	.	TRBJ1-2	TRBV4-1	TGCGCCAGCAGCCAAGATTTGACACCCAACTATGGCTACACCTTC	CASSQDLTPNYGYTF
.	.	TRBJ2-3	TRBV7-2	TGTGCCAGCAGCCCAGGGGGCGGGGGGCAGTATTTT	CASSPGGGGQYF
.	once	TRBJ2-1	TRBV9	TGTGCCAGCAGCGTAGACTGGGGGACCCACAATGAGCAGTTCTTC	CASSVDWGTHNEQFF
.	.	TRBJ1-1	TRBV19	TGTGCCAGTAGTATAGAGCAATTAGGCACTGAAGCTTTCTTT	CASSIEQLGTEAFF
TRBD2	.	TRBJ2-7	TRBV5-1	TGCGCCAGCAGCTTACCAGCCGGGACTAGCAATATCCCCTACGAGCAGTACTTC	CASSLPAGTSNIPYEQYF
TRBD1	.	TRBJ1-5	TRBV6-6	TGTGCCAGCAGTACAGGGGGAGGGGTGGGCAATCAGCCCCAGCATTTT	CASSTGGGVGNQPQHF
.	.	TRBJ2-7	TRBV5-4	TGTGCCAGCAGACGACTAATCGGGACCTACGAGCAGTACTTC	CASRRLIGTYEQYF
TRBD1	.	TRBJ2-7	TRBV5-1	TGCGCCAGCACCCCGGGACAGATCGGCCAGGACGAGCAGTACTTC	CASTPGQIGQDEQYF
.	.	TRBJ1-4	TRBV4-2	TGTGCCAGCAGCCAAGGGGGGACTAATGAAAAACTGTTTTTT	CASSQGGTNEKLFF
.	.	TRBJ1-1	TRBV6-5	TGTGCCAGCAGTTACGATCCCAGATACACTGAAGCTTTCTTT	CASSYDPRYTEAFF
.	.	TRBJ2-1	TRBV4-1	TGCGCCAGCAGCCCCCCCCGGTGGAGCTCCTACAATGAGCAGTTCTTC	CASSPPRWSSYNEQFF
.	.	TRBJ2-2	TRBV11-3	TGTGCCAGCAGCTTCTCCTTGTGGGATGAGGCGGGAACCGGGGAGCTGTTTTTT	CASSFSLWDEAGTGELFF